The T cell receptor beta chain under discussion was sequenced for a study of blood T cell repertoires in COVID-19. Authors' data handling: Reference gene primer amplification in the assay estimated nucleated cell counts. This table comes from immunoSEQ multiplex PCR, and its TCRdb copy is limited to in-frame clones, with some not included. V and J calls and clone size follow that table, whereas D and trimming were derived from the DNA. The sample holds roughly 440,000 clones, 70% to 90% seen once. The CDR3 runs 15 residues. The V gene's germline CDR1 is MGHRA and CDR2 YSYEKL. Trimming removed 5 bases at V and 4 bases at J, with 17 bases between.

This TCR was recovered from a woman between 45 and 60 years old with COVID-19, enrolled during active disease. This sequence joins TRBV4-1 and TRBJ2-5; a weak D match, TRBD2 (5 bases). The sample consisted of peripheral blood. The CDR3 DNA reads TGCGCCAGCAGCTCCACTTCCGGAGGAAGAGAGACCCAGTACTTC. Protein: CASSSTSGGRETQYF.